The 22 T cell receptor beta chains reported below all come from one sample, sequenced in a study of OX40 agonist ivuxolimab in advanced cancers. Data came from immunoSEQ multiplex PCR; TCRdb stores just in-frame clones and leaves some out. The repertoire has 70,000 or so clones, almost 90% of them found once; the top ten carry 2% to 2.5%. This specimen was CD4+ or CD8+ T cells sorted from blood, taken in a trial of the OX40 agonist ivuxolimab. The receptors were sampled from an adult with an advanced solid tumor such as melanoma, head and neck, liver or kidney cancer.

This sequence joins TRBV29-1 and TRBJ1-4; 10 bases agree with TRBD1. The trim removed 7 bases at V and 4 bases at J, leaving 3 bases unmatched. This CDR3 contains 13 residues. Germline CDR1 and CDR2: SQVTM and ANQGSEA. The CDR3, as DNA: TGCAGCGCCGGACAGGGGGATAATGAAAAACTGTTTTTT. Protein sequence: CSAGQGDNEKLFF.

This clone is categorized as medium-sized (0.01 to 0.1%). The J gene is TRBJ1-1, the V gene TRBV5-5; unclear D gene. Trimming stripped 3 bases from V and 1 base from J, with 7 bases between. This CDR3 is 13 amino acids long. The germline V gene encodes CDR1 SGHKS and CDR2 YYEKEE (reference sequence). Here the CDR3 reads CASSSQSNTEAFF. The CDR3 DNA follows: TGTGCCAGCAGCTCTCAGTCGAACACTGAAGCTTTCTTT.

This chain uses TRBV5-4 with TRBJ2-1; no clear D gene. CDR1 SGHNT and CDR2 YYREEE come from the germline V gene (reference sequence). V was clipped by 7 bases and J by 7 bases, with 9 bases between them. The CDR3 contains 11 residues. The DNA of the CDR3 is TGTGCCAGCTCCGGGCAGAATGAGCAGTTCTTC. Translated: CASSGQNEQFF.

The chain couples TRBV19 to TRBJ2-1; possible D gene TRBD2, 5 bases. CDR3 length equals 16 residues. V dropped 1 base and J dropped 8 bases, with 18 bases sitting between them. Germline values: CDR1 LNHDA, CDR2 SQIVND (reference sequence). In DNA, the CDR3 is TGTGCCAGTAGTATAGGGGCGGGTATCCCGAGGGATGAGCAGTTCTTC. It is translated as CASSIGAGIPRDEQFF.

J is TRBJ2-7 and V is TRBV7-9; TRBD1 might be the D (6 bases). V lost 5 bases and J lost 9, with 14 bases in between. The CDR3 runs to 12 residues. Germline loops: CDR1 SEHNR, CDR2 FQNEAQ (reference sequence). CDR3: CASSPQGSGQYF. The CDR3 DNA reads as TGTGCCAGCAGCCCGCAGGGGTCTGGGCAGTACTTC.

The chain uses TRBV21-1 and TRBJ2-5; the table's D call TRBD2 went unverified against the DNA. TRBV21-1 is flagged as a pseudogene. The CDR3 totals 18 residues. The CDR3 is CASSKTGTSGIGRETQYF. CDR3 DNA sequence: TGTGCCAGCAGCAAAACCGGGACTAGCGGGATAGGTCGAGAGACCCAGTACTTC.

This clone has a handful of counts. This chain links TRBV28 with TRBJ2-7, with D possibly matching TRBD2 (5 bases). Trimming pared 2 bases from V and 3 bases from J, leaving 5 bases between. This CDR3 region has 12 residues. Germline CDR1 MDHEN, CDR2 SYDVKM. DNA for the CDR3: TGTGCCAGCAGTTTAGGAGGCTACGAGCAGTACTTC. This codes for CASSLGGYEQYF.

A word on this clone: At one end, the junction sequence differs from germline, possibly due to a read error. The rearrangement joins TRBV2 to TRBJ2-7; D possibly corresponds to TRBD1 (6 bases). The length of the CDR3 is 13 residues. Germline assignment: CDR1 SNHLY and CDR2 FYNNEI. Here the CDR3 reads CASCEQGLYEQYF. The CDR3 DNA reads as TGTGCCAGCTGTGAACAGGGCCTCTACGAGCAGTACTTC. Full variable domain (missing parts from reference TRBV2 and TRBJ2-7): EPEVTQTPSHQVTQMGQEVILRCVPISNHLYFYWYRQILGQKVEFLVSFYNNEISEKSEIFDDQFSVERPDGSNFTLKIRSTKLEDSAMYFCASCEQGLYEQYFGPGTRLTVT.

J is TRBJ1-5 and V is TRBV4-1; 7 bases agree with TRBD1. The ends lost 6 bases at V and 2 bases at J; junction bases unmatched: 4. There are 14 residues in the CDR3. From germline, CDR1 is MGHRA and CDR2 YSYEKL. The CDR3: CASSRTGGNQPQHF. The DNA of the CDR3 is TGCGCCAGCAGTCGTACAGGGGGCAATCAGCCCCAGCATTTT.

The rearrangement joins TRBV6-6 to TRBJ1-1; 7 bases map to TRBD1. Germline CDR1 reads MNHNY; CDR2 reads SVGAGI (reference sequence). With V trimmed by 6 bases and J by 2 bases, 6 bases remained unmatched. The CDR3 spans 14 residues. The DNA of the CDR3 is TGTGCCAGCAGGCTAGGGGGCATTAACACTGAAGCTTTCTTT. It yields the protein CASRLGGINTEAFF.

The CDR3 nucleotides read TGTGCCAGCAGCTGGACAGTGAACACTGAAGCTTTCTTT. Amino acid sequence: CASSWTVNTEAFF. The chain recombines TRBV7-3 with TRBJ1-1; TRBD1 is a possible D gene (6 bases). The V gene's germline CDR1 is SGHTA and CDR2 FQGTGA. The CDR3 spans 13 residues. Trimming stripped 4 bases from V and 0 bases from J, with 6 bases between.

V is TRBV10-3 and J is TRBJ2-2, with 12 bases identical to TRBD2. Per the germline V gene, CDR1 is ENHRY and CDR2 is SYGVKD. The CDR3 sequence is 16 residues long. With V trimmed by 8 bases and J by 6 bases, 10 bases remained unmatched. CDR3 sequence reads: CAISPSGLAGSGELFF. CDR3 DNA sequence: TGTGCCATCTCGCCTTCCGGACTAGCGGGATCCGGGGAGCTGTTTTTT.

The genes are TRBV5-1 and TRBJ2-6; 8 bases are a match to TRBD1. This CDR3 is built from 17 residues. Germline loops: CDR1 SGHRS, CDR2 YFSETQ. Trimming cost V 4 bases and J 1 base; bases outside gene matches: 7. The CDR3 DNA reads TGCGCCAGCAGCCCTACTACAGGGGGGTCTGGGGCCAACGTCCTGACTTTC. This sequence encodes CASSPTTGGSGANVLTF.

The J gene is TRBJ2-1, the V gene TRBV18; D gene ambiguous. CDR1 KGHSH and CDR2 LQKENI come from the germline V gene. The CDR3 consists of 12 residues. V was clipped by 5 bases and J by 7 bases, with 9 bases between them. The CDR3 loop reads CASSSEWNEQFF. DNA for the CDR3: TGTGCCAGCTCATCAGAGTGGAATGAGCAGTTCTTC.

The V gene is TRBV7-3, the J gene TRBJ2-7; 12 bases are a match to TRBD2. This CDR3 contains 15 residues. Germline V gene sequence: CDR1 SGHTA, CDR2 FQGTGA. J gave up 9 bases and V 3 bases, and 9 bases lay outside the gene matches. This CDR3 is CASSLTSGGLSVQYF. The CDR3 nucleotides read TGTGCCAGCAGCTTGACTAGCGGGGGCTTATCGGTGCAGTACTTC.

CDR3 loop: CASSVATGLAGENNEQFF. The CDR3 DNA reads as TGTGCCAGCAGCGTAGCTACTGGACTAGCGGGGGAGAACAATGAGCAGTTCTTC. The rearrangement uses TRBV9 and TRBJ2-1; 13 nucleotides match TRBD2. V gave up 0 bases and J gave up 5 bases; unmatched junction bases: 8. The CDR3 extends over 18 amino acids. From germline, CDR1 is SGDLS and CDR2 YYNGEE.

The chain joins TRBV6-1 to TRBJ1-5; D call uncertain. The CDR3 is made up of 14 amino acids. Germline V gives CDR1 MNHNS, CDR2 SASEGT. Trimming left V 3 bases short and J 7 bases short, with 13 bases between. Written as DNA, the CDR3 is TGTGCCAGCAGTGACCCCCGGAGGGAGCAGCCCCAGCATTTT. Translating gives CASSDPRREQPQHF.

This chain uses TRBV10-1 with TRBJ2-5, with 10 bases that match TRBD1. The CDR3 totals 17 residues. V was pared by 2 bases and J by 1 base, with 7 bases of the junction left unmatched. CDR1 and CDR2 from the germline V gene are WNHNN and SYGVQD (reference sequence). The CDR3 DNA follows: TGCGCCAGCAGTGAGGGGGACAGGGGCGAATTCCAAGAGACCCAGTACTTC. It specifies CASSEGDRGEFQETQYF.

The chain couples TRBV25-1 to TRBJ2-3; tentatively, D is TRBD1 (6 bases). The CDR3 is made up of 13 amino acids. The germline gives CDR1 MGHDK, CDR2 SYGVNS. The V end lost 4 bases, the J end lost 5 bases, and 10 bases lay between the germline ends. The CDR3 sequence is CASSAGRGDTQYF. In DNA form, the CDR3 reads TGTGCCAGCAGTGCGGGCAGGGGAGATACGCAGTATTTT.

This clone is a singleton in its sample. The V gene is TRBV19, the J gene TRBJ2-5, with 8 bases fitting TRBD1. With V trimmed by 3 bases and J by 4 bases, 4 bases remained unmatched. The CDR3 is 14 residues long. Germline lookup yields CDR1 LNHDA and CDR2 SQIVND (reference sequence). In DNA, the CDR3 is TGTGCCAGTAGTATTGGGCAGGGGGCAGAGACCCAGTACTTC. It encodes CASSIGQGAETQYF.

The rearrangement joins TRBV7-3 to TRBJ2-5; 7 bases agree with TRBD2. Trimming cost V 3 bases and J 2 bases; bases outside gene matches: 0. This CDR3 has 13 amino acids. The V gene's germline CDR1 is SGHTA and CDR2 FQGTGA. In nucleotides, the CDR3 is TGTGCCAGCAGCTTGGGACTACAAGAGACCCAGTACTTC. Residues: CASSLGLQETQYF.

The chain recombines TRBV7-3 with TRBJ1-3, with 8 bases matching TRBD1. The ends lost 4 bases at V and 0 bases at J; junction bases unmatched: 8. Germline V lookup: CDR1 SGHTA, CDR2 FQGTGA. The CDR3 runs to 17 residues. CDR3 coding DNA: TGTGCCAGCAGCTCGCGGCCGGGACAGGTCTCTGGAAACACCATATATTTT. It codes for CASSSRPGQVSGNTIYF.